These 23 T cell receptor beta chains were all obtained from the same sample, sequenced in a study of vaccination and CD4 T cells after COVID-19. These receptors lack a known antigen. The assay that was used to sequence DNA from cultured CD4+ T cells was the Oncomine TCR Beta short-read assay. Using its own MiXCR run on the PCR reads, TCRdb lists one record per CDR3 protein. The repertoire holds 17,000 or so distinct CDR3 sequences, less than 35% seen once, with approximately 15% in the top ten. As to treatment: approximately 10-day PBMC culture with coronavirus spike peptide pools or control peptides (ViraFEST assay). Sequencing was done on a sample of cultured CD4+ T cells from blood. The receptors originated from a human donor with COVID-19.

The CDR3, as DNA: TGTGCCAGCAGCCGGACAGGGGGCGTGGAGCAGTACTTC. It yields the protein CASSRTGGVEQYF. The J gene is TRBJ2-7, the V gene TRBV7-2; 11 bases agree with TRBD1. The trim removed 5 bases at V and 7 bases at J, leaving 4 bases unmatched. The CDR3 length is 13 residues. Germline loops: CDR1 SGHTA, CDR2 FQGNSA. Looking up the rest from reference TRBV7-2 and TRBJ2-7 gives the full variable domain: GAGVSQSPSNKVTEKGKDVELRCDPISGHTALYWYRQSLGQGLEFLIYFQGNSAPDKSGLPSDRFSAERTGGSVSTLTIQRTQQEDSAVYLCASSRTGGVEQYFGPGTRLTVT.

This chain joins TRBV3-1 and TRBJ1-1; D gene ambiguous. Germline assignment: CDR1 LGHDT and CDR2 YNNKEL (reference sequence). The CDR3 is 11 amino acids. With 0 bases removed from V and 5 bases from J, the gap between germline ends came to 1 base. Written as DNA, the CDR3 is TGTGCCAGCAGCCAAGAGACTGAAGCTTTCTTT. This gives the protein CASSQETEAFF.

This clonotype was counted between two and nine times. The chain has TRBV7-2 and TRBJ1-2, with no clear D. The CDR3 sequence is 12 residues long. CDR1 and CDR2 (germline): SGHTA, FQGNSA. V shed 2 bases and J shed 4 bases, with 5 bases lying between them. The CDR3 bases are TGTGCCAGCAGCTTAAGGATCTATGGCTACACCTTC. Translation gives CASSLRIYGYTF.

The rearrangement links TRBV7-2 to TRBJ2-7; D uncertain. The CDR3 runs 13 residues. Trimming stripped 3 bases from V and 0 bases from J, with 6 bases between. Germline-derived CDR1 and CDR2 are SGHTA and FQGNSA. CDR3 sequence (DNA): TGTGCCAGCAGCTTCAGCAGCTCCTACGAGCAGTACTTC. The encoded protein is CASSFSSSYEQYF.

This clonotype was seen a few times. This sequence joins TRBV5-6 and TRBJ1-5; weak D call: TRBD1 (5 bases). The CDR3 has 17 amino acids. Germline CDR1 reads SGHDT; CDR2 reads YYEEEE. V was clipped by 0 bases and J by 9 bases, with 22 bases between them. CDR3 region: CASSLAPAGGGSRPQHF. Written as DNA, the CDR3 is TGTGCCAGCAGCTTGGCCCCGGCAGGCGGGGGGTCTAGGCCCCAGCATTTT.

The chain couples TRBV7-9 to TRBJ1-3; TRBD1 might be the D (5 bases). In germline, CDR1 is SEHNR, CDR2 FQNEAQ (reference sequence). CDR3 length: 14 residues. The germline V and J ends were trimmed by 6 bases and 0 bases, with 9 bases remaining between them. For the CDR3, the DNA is TGTGCCAGCAGGGAACAGGTCTCTGGAAACACCATATATTTT. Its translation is CASREQVSGNTIYF.

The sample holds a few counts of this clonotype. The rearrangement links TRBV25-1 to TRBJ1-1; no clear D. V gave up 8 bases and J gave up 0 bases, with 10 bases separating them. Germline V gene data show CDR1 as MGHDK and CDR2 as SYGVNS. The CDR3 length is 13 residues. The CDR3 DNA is TGTGCCAGCGAGAACAGAGTGAACACTGAAGCTTTCTTT. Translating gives CASENRVNTEAFF.

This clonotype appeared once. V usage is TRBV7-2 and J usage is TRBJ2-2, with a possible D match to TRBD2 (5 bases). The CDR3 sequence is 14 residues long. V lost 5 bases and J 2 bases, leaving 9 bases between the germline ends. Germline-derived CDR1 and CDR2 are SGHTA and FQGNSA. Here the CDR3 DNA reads TGTGCCAGCAGCACCCGACTAAACACCGGGGAGCTGTTTTTT. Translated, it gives CASSTRLNTGELFF.

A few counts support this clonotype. The CDR3 spells CAINQGANTEAFF. The DNA of the CDR3 is TGTGCCATCAACCAGGGGGCGAACACTGAAGCTTTCTTT. The chain recombines TRBV10-3 with TRBJ1-1; 8 bases align to TRBD1. Per the germline V gene, CDR1 is ENHRY and CDR2 is SYGVKD. Trimming cost V 7 bases and J 1 base; bases outside gene matches: 2. The CDR3 loop spans 13 amino acids.

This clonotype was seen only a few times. CDR3 sequence (DNA): TGTGCCAGCAGCTCAGCCAGACAGCTGACCTTACTGGGCTACACCTTC. This gives the protein CASSSARQLTLLGYTF. The chain is built from TRBV7-2 and TRBJ1-2; D possibly corresponds to TRBD1 (5 bases). Germline CDR1 is SGHTA and CDR2 is FQGNSA. The CDR3 spans 16 residues. The V and J ends lost 4 bases and 8 bases respectively, with 23 bases between them.

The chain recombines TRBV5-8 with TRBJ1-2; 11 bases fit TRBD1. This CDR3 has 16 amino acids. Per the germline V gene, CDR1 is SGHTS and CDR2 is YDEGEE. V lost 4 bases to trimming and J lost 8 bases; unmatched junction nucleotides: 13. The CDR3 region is CASSPGGDRGYLGYTF. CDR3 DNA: TGTGCCAGCAGCCCCGGCGGGGACAGGGGGTATTTGGGCTACACCTTC. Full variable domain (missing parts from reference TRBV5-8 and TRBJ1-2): EAGVTQSPTHLIKTRGQQATLRCSPISGHTSVYWYQQALGLGLQFLLWYDEGEERNRGNFPPRFSGRQFPNYSSELNVNALELEDSALYLCASSPGGDRGYLGYTFGSGTRLTVV.

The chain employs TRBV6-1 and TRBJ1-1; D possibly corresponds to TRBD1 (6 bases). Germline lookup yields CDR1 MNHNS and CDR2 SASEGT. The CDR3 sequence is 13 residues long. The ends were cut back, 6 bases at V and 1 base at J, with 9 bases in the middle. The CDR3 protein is CASSVTGNTEAFF. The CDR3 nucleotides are TGTGCCAGCAGCGTGACAGGGAACACTGAAGCTTTCTTT.

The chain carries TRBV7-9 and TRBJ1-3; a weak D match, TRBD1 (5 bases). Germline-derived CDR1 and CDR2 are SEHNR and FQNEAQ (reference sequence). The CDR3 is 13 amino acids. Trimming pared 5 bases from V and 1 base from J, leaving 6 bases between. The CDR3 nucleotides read TGTGCCAGCAGCCAGGGTTCTGGAAACACCATATATTTT. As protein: CASSQGSGNTIYF.

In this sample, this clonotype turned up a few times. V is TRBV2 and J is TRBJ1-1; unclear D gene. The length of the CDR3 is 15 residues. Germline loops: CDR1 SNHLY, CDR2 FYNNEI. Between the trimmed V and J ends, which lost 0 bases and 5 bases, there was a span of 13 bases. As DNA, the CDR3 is TGTGCCAGCAGTGAAGCTCGTGGGGATGGGACTGAAGCTTTCTTT. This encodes CASSEARGDGTEAFF.

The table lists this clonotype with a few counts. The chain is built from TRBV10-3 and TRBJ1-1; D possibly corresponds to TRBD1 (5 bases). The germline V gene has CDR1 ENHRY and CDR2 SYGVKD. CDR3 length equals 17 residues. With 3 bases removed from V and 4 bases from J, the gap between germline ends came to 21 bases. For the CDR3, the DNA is TGTGCCATCAGTGACCAAATGGGGGGAGGCTCCAGCACTGAAGCTTTCTTT. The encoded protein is CAISDQMGGGSSTEAFF.

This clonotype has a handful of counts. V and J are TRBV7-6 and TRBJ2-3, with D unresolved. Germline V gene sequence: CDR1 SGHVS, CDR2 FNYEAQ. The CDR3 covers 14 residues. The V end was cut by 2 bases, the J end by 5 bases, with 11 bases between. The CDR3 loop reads CASSLTAQKDTQYF. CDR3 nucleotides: TGTGCCAGCAGCTTAACAGCGCAGAAAGATACGCAGTATTTT.

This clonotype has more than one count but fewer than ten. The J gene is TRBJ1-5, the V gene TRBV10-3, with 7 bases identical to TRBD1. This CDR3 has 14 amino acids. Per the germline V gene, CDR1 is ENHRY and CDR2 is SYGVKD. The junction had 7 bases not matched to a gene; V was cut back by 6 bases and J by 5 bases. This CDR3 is CAIRDNRGDQPQHF. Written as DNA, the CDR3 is TGTGCCATCAGGGATAACAGGGGTGATCAGCCCCAGCATTTT.

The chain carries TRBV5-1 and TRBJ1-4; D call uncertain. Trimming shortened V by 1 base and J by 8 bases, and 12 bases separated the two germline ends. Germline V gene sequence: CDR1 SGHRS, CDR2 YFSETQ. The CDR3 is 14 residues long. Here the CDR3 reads CASSLTGSDEKLFF. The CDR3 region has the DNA TGCGCCAGCAGCTTGACCGGGAGTGACGAAAAACTGTTTTTT.

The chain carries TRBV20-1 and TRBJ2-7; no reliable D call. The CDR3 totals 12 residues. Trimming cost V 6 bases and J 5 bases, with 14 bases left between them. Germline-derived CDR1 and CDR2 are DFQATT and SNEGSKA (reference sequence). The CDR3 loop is CSAGPRPHEQYF. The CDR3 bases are TGCAGTGCAGGACCTCGCCCCCACGAGCAGTACTTC.

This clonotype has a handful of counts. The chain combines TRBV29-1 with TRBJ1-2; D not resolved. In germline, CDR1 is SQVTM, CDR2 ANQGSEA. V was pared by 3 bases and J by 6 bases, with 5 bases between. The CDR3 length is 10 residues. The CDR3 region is CSVDGDGYTF. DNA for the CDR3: TGCAGCGTTGACGGGGATGGCTACACCTTC.

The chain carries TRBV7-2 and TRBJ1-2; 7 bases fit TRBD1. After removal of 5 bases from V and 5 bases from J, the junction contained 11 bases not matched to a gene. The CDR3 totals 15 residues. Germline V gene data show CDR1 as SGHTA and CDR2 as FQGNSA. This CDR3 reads CASSNPGQSVYGYTF. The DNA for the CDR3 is TGTGCCAGCAGCAATCCGGGACAGAGTGTTTATGGCTACACCTTC.

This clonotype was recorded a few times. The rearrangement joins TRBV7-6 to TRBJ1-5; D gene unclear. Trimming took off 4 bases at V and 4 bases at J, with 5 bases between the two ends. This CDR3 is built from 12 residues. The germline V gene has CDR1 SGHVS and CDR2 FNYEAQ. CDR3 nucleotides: TGTGCCAGCAGCTCTCCTAATCAGCCCCAGCATTTT. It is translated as CASSSPNQPQHF.

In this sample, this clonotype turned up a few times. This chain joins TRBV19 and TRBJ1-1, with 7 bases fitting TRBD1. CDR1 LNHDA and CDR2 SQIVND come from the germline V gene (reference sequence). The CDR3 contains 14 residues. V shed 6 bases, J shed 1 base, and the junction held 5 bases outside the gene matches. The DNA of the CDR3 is TGTGCCAGTAGATCGGGACAGAAGAACACTGAAGCTTTCTTT. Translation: CASRSGQKNTEAFF. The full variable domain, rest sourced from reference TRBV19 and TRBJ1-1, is DGGITQSPKYLFRKEGQNVTLSCEQNLNHDAMYWYRQDPGQGLRLIYYSQIVNDFQKGDIAEGYSVSREKKESFPLTVTSAQKNPTAFYLCASRSGQKNTEAFFGQGTRLTVV.